The T cell receptor beta chain under discussion was sequenced for a study of cytomegalovirus exposure and HLA in healthy donors. This clone appeared a single time. Germline V gives CDR1 MNHNS, CDR2 SASEGT. Deletions cut 3 bases from V and 10 bases from J, with 6 bases between. The CDR3 consists of 11 residues. When sampled, the donors appeared nominally healthy, though they likely had unrecorded immune exposures. The PCR was carried out with 60 Vbeta primers and 13 Jbeta primers. TCRdb keeps only in-frame clones here, not all; method: immunoSEQ multiplex PCR. The data hold about 100,000 clones, with about 74% observed a single time.

Input material: PBMCs. The chain is built from TRBV6-1 and TRBJ1-4, with D uncertain. This TCR was recovered from a middle-aged woman in good health and CMV-seropositive. Here the CDR3 DNA reads TGTGCCAGCAGTGACAGTCTAAAACTGTTTTTT. Encoded protein: CASSDSLKLFF.